Sequencing of this T cell receptor beta chain was carried out in a study of patients and donors after allogeneic stem cell transplantation. TCRdb reprocessed the RT-PCR reads via MiXCR and lists one record per CDR3 protein. Altogether some 960,000 distinct CDR3 sequences are present, around 17% being singletons, with the ten largest covering under 6.5%. Trimming at V came to 5 bases and at J to 6 bases, leaving 12 bases not matched to a gene. The V gene's germline CDR1 is SGHTA and CDR2 FQGNSA. The CDR3 runs to 16 residues. The chain links TRBV7-2 to TRBJ2-3; 9 bases line up with TRBD2. This receptor was taken from a human donor who was either an allogeneic HSCT recipient or a stem cell or donor lymphocyte infusion donor (not recorded which). It is not recorded whose cells these are; they may come from a transplant donor. The sequenced sample consisted of blood, either unsorted or a sorted T cell fraction (not recorded which). The CDR3 sequence: CASSVLAGADMDTQYF. As DNA, the CDR3 is TGTGCCAGCAGCGTATTAGCGGGGGCGGATATGGATACGCAGTATTTT.